This T cell receptor beta chain derives from a study of T cell responses to AZD1222 COVID-19 vaccine. Findings and caveats of the study: Spike-wide coverage was observed for vaccine-associated CD4 TCRs, with dominant responses at 160-218 and 743-854. Repertoire collection took place solely once the T cell response had peaked. Most donors were white British, females outnumbered males, and clonal diversity was possibly underestimated.

The repertoire was sequenced with immunoSEQ multiplex PCR; TCRdb's copy has only in-frame clones and lacks some. Of 65,000 to 70,000 clones detected, less than 85% appear once; the ten largest clones hold around a quarter. This clone was found once. What it binds is unknown. Some second doses came at about 4 weeks and others at about 12 weeks; these were pooled. This specimen was peripheral blood, taken 28 days after the second AZD1222 dose. The source of this sequence is an adult who received the AZD1222 COVID-19 vaccine.

The CDR3 here is CASSAVLGEIYGYTF. CDR3 DNA sequence: TGTGCCAGCAGCGCCGTGTTAGGCGAGATTTATGGCTACACCTTC. The chain employs TRBV9 and TRBJ1-2; D not resolved. The germline V gene has CDR1 SGDLS and CDR2 YYNGEE. This CDR3 spans 15 amino acids. Trimming pared 3 bases from V and 5 bases from J, leaving 17 bases between.